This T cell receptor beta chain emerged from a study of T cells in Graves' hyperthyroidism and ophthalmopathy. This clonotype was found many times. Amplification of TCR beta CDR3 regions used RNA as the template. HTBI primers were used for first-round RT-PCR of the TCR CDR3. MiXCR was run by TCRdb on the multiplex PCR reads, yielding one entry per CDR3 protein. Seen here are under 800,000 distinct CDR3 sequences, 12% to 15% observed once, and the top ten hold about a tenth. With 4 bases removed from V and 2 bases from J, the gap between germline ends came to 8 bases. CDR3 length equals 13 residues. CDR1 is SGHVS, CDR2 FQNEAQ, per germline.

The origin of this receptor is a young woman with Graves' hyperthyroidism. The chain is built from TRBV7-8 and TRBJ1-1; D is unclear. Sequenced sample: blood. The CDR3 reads CASSSYSNTEAFF. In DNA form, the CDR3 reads TGTGCCAGCAGCTCTTACAGTAACACTGAAGCTTTCTTT.